The sequence of this T cell receptor (beta chain) was determined in a study of metastatic and nonmetastatic thyroid tumors. Study-level points and caveats: In blood and tumor, TCR beta diversity was reportedly significantly higher in malignant thyroid tumors than in benign nodules.

TCRdb re-called clones from the PCR reads using MiXCR. The sample contains around 38,000 clones, less than 35% of which appear only once. In the case of this clone: The antigen is not known.

V lost 7 bases and J lost 3, with 19 bases in between. The CDR3 is 16 amino acids. The germline gives CDR1 SNHLY, CDR2 FYNNEI. Until they underwent thyroid surgery, no patient had received any treatment. The chain is built from TRBV2 and TRBJ1-5; the D is unclear. Sequenced sample: blood. The sequence came from a male donor with papillary thyroid cancer or a benign thyroid nodule (not recorded which). Some clones in this sample may be carry-over from other donors' samples. The CDR3 is CASTSVEWRVNQPQHF. The CDR3 DNA reads as TGTGCCAGCACTTCTGTGGAGTGGCGCGTCAATCAGCCCCAGCATTTT.